A single TCR beta chain is shown here with its context. This entry comes from a study of blood T cell repertoires in COVID-19. The CDR3 runs to 15 residues. Trimming shortened V by 3 bases and J by 8 bases, and 19 bases separated the two germline ends. Germline CDR1 and CDR2: LNHDA and SQIVND (reference sequence). Original processing notes: The assay estimated nucleated cells by amplifying reference gene primers. Generated by immunoSEQ multiplex PCR, the TCRdb table keeps only in-frame clones and is missing some. V and J calls and clone size follow that table, whereas D and trimming were derived from the DNA. The repertoire holds 250,000 or so clones, about 85% seen once, with about 1.9% in the top ten.

The clonotype was recovered from a man aged 30 to 45 who had recovered from COVID-19. Sequenced: peripheral blood. This chain uses TRBV19 with TRBJ1-2; maybe TRBD1 (6 bases). The CDR3 here is CASSIRDIGRDGYTF. As DNA, the CDR3 is TGTGCCAGTAGTATCCGGGACATAGGACGGGACGGCTACACCTTC.